The 4 T cell receptor beta chains reported below all come from one sample, sequenced in a study of yellow fever vaccine responses in identical twins. From the RT-PCR reads, TCRdb called clonotypes with MiXCR, one entry per CDR3 protein. The sample records 510 or so distinct CDR3 sequences, less than 90% being singletons. The sample was T cells from blood (PBMCs), unsorted or a sorted subset (not recorded which), taken before or after yellow fever vaccination (not recorded which). The receptors derive from a female donor who received the yellow fever vaccine.

V usage is TRBV4-1 and J usage is TRBJ1-1, with 7 bases lining up with TRBD1. The CDR3 runs to 15 residues. Trimming took 4 bases from V and 6 from J; bases not matched to a gene: 11. Looked up from germline, CDR1 is MGHRA and CDR2 is YSYEKL. CDR3 region: CASSRQPTGEAEAFF. CDR3 nucleotide sequence: TGCGCCAGCAGCCGACAACCAACAGGGGAGGCTGAAGCTTTCTTT.

V and J are TRBV10-3 and TRBJ1-5; TRBD1 is a possible D gene (6 bases). Germline V gene lookup returns CDR1 ENHRY and CDR2 SYGVKD. Trimming shortened V by 2 bases and J by 1 base, and 9 bases separated the two germline ends. The CDR3 spans 15 residues. The CDR3 spells CAISETGLSNQPQHF. CDR3 nucleotide sequence: TGTGCCATCAGTGAGACAGGGTTGAGCAATCAGCCCCAGCATTTT.

J is TRBJ1-2 and V is TRBV11-2; a possible D gene is TRBD1 (5 bases). Germline V gene sequence: CDR1 SGHAT, CDR2 FQNNGV. Trimming removed 1 base from V and 4 bases from J, with 22 bases in between. The CDR3 is made up of 18 amino acids. CDR3 region: CASSLGLRAGKDPYGYTF. CDR3 nucleotides: TGTGCCAGCAGCTTAGGTCTTAGGGCAGGGAAGGACCCCTATGGCTACACCTTC.

The rearrangement uses TRBV10-1 and TRBJ1-5; TRBD1 is a possible D gene (6 bases). The CDR3 runs to 13 residues. The ends were cut back, 2 bases at V and 4 bases at J, with 6 bases in the middle. Germline V CDR1 and CDR2: WNHNN, SYGVQD (reference sequence). In nucleotides, the CDR3 is TGCGCCAGCAGTGAGACAGGGAATCAGCCCCAGCATTTT. Translated, it gives CASSETGNQPQHF.